Sequencing of this T cell receptor beta chain was carried out in a study of T-cell reconstitution after alpha-beta-depleted transplantation in children. This sample's TCRbeta library carried unique molecular identifier barcodes. TCRdb independently ran MiXCR on the PCR reads; one entry per CDR3 protein. Of approximately 7,000 distinct CDR3 sequences in the sample, roughly 4.8% are singletons; the top ten hold approximately 23%. The V and J ends lost 6 bases and 4 bases respectively, with 12 bases between them. The CDR3 has 13 amino acids. This clonotype counts as large (0.1 to 1%). Its antigen remains unknown. General study points: Several hundred expanded graft clones reportedly gave rise to the alpha-beta T cells present about two months after transplant. Fresh T-cell production supplied most of the T-cell counts and diversity seen one year after transplant. Several patients had high TCRbeta diversity at day 60; it came from surviving recipient T cells and thymic progenitors.

This receptor was identified in a child under two years old who had a stem cell transplant for acute myeloid leukemia, so the T cells may come from the graft donor. Material: PBMCs, mostly from graft donor cells, obtained 180 days after TCRalphabeta/CD19-depleted stem cell transplant. The V gene is TRBV12-3 or TRBV12-4, the J gene TRBJ1-1, with D hard to call. The CDR3, as DNA: TGTGCCAGCAGCTCTTTAGGAACCACTGAAGCTTTCTTT. This sequence encodes CASSSLGTTEAFF.